This entry lists 26 T cell receptor beta chains sequenced from one sample in a study of shared clonotypes between healthy human individuals. This table comes from immunoSEQ multiplex PCR, and its TCRdb copy is limited to in-frame clones, with some not included. This sample has approximately 940,000 clones, with less than 85% found just once. Sequencing was performed on memory CD4+ T cells sorted from blood. Subset in this sample: CD45RA-negative fraction. These TCRs come from a young man in good health.

V gene TRBV10-3 combines with J gene TRBJ1-2; the D gene is possibly TRBD1 (6 bases). CDR1 ENHRY and CDR2 SYGVKD come from the germline V gene. Trimming shortened V by 10 bases and J by 5 bases, and 17 bases separated the two germline ends. The CDR3 covers 13 residues. The CDR3 sequence: CATYPGGLYGYTF. CDR3 bases: TGTGCCACCTATCCCGGGGGCCTTTATGGCTACACCTTC.

As to this clone: One junction end disagrees with the germline gene, perhaps due to a read error. The CDR3: CASSVQTTRELFF. Here the CDR3 DNA reads TGTGCCAGCAGTGTCCAAACCACCCGGGAGCTGTTTTTT. This chain uses TRBV2 with TRBJ2-2; D is unresolved. Looked up from germline, CDR1 is SNHLY and CDR2 is FYNNEI. CDR3 length: 13 residues. The full variable domain, its missing parts supplied by reference TRBV2 and TRBJ2-2, is EPEVTQTPSHQVTQMGQEVILRCVPISNHLYFYWYRQILGQKVEFLVSFYNNEISEKSEIFDDQFSVERPDGSNFTLKIRSTKLEDSAMYFCASSVQTTRELFFGEGSRLTVL.

This clone was seen only once. Here the CDR3 reads CASSQDKTGGTDTQYF. In DNA form, the CDR3 reads TGCGCCAGCAGCCAAGATAAAACGGGGGGCACAGATACGCAGTATTTT. The V gene is TRBV4-1, the J gene TRBJ2-3, with a weak D call TRBD2 (6 bases). This CDR3 is 16 amino acids long. Germline CDR1 is MGHRA and CDR2 is YSYEKL. The germline V and J ends were trimmed by 0 bases and 1 base, with 11 bases remaining between them.

The chain couples TRBV10-2 to TRBJ1-6; no firm D call. The CDR3 consists of 15 residues. Germline V lookup: CDR1 WSHSY, CDR2 SAAADI. Trimming took 3 bases from V and 4 from J, leaving 10 bases between them. CDR3 residues: CASSEGGSYNSPLHF. DNA for the CDR3: TGCGCCAGCAGTGAAGGCGGCAGTTATAATTCACCCCTCCACTTT.

V usage is TRBV7-9 and J usage is TRBJ1-4; 7 bases line up with TRBD1. Unmatched junction bases numbered 4, after V lost 0 bases and J lost 6 bases. CDR1 is SEHNR and CDR2 is FQNEAQ in the germline V gene (reference sequence). The CDR3 runs to 15 residues. The CDR3 loop is CASSLARGHYEKLFF. CDR3 bases: TGTGCCAGCAGCTTAGCTAGGGGGCACTATGAAAAACTGTTTTTT.

This clone was detected only once. This same CDR3 is encoded by further DNA sequences in the sample. The V gene is TRBV6-1, the J gene TRBJ1-2, with TRBD1 as a possible D gene (6 bases). This CDR3 spans 14 amino acids. The germline V gene has CDR1 MNHNS and CDR2 SASEGT. Deletions cut 7 bases from V and 0 bases from J, with 12 bases between. CDR3 amino acids: CASKDTGTNYGYTF. CDR3 bases: TGTGCCAGCAAAGATACAGGGACTAACTATGGCTACACCTTC.

The genes are TRBV18 and TRBJ1-3; D gene ambiguous. There are 15 residues in the CDR3. V was pared by 4 bases and J by 5 bases, with 15 bases between. Per the germline V gene, CDR1 is KGHSH and CDR2 is LQKENI. CDR3 nucleotides: TGTGCCAGCTCACACCGGGAAAATCAGCGAAACACCATATATTTT. As protein: CASSHRENQRNTIYF.

The chain couples TRBV30 to TRBJ1-4, with D possibly TRBD1 on 6 matching bases. This CDR3 is 13 amino acids long. The V end was cut by 5 bases, the J end by 8 bases, with 15 bases between. The germline V gene encodes CDR1 GTSNPN and CDR2 SVGIG (reference sequence). CDR3 in DNA: TGTGCCTGGGCACAGGGAGCAAGAGAAAAACTGTTTTTT. It codes for CAWAQGAREKLFF.

This clone was found once. This sequence joins TRBV7-2 and TRBJ2-7; D possibly matches TRBD1 or TRBD2 (5 bases each). Germline V gene data show CDR1 as SGHTA and CDR2 as FQGNSA. The CDR3 totals 13 residues. The V gene lost 5 bases and the J gene lost 7 bases, with 15 bases spanning the gap. The CDR3 is CASSPFGATEQYF. CDR3 DNA: TGTGCCAGCAGCCCCTTCGGGGCAACTGAGCAGTACTTC. Variable domain in full (rest from reference TRBV7-2 and TRBJ2-7): GAGVSQSPSNKVTEKGKDVELRCDPISGHTALYWYRQSLGQGLEFLIYFQGNSAPDKSGLPSDRFSAERTGGSVSTLTIQRTQQEDSAVYLCASSPFGATEQYFGPGTRLTVT.

Concerning this clone: This likely came from a read error, as a far larger clone is one base away. Other DNA sequences in the same sample also yield this CDR3. J is TRBJ1-1 and V is TRBV30; D may be TRBD1 (5 bases). The CDR3 has 15 amino acids. V was trimmed by 4 bases and J by 5 bases, leaving 20 bases between them. Looked up from germline, CDR1 is GTSNPN and CDR2 is SVGIG (reference sequence). This CDR3 is CAWTGTGGKWTEAFF. In DNA form, the CDR3 reads TGTGCCTGGACCGGGACCGGGGGGAAGTGGACTGAAGCTTTCTTT. Looking up the rest from reference TRBV30 and TRBJ1-1 gives the full variable domain: SQTIHQWPATLVQPVGSPLSLECTVEGTSNPNLYWYRQAAGRGLQLLFYSVGIGQISSEVPQNLSASRPQDRQFILSSKKLLLSDSGFYLCAWTGTGGKWTEAFFGQGTRLTVV.

The gene calls are TRBV6-6 and TRBJ2-1; TRBD2 aligns across 8 bases. The CDR3 totals 13 residues. Germline CDR1 and CDR2: MNHNY and SVGAGI (reference sequence). Unmatched junction bases numbered 10, after V lost 10 bases and J lost 8 bases. Here the CDR3 reads CATGGGTGYEQFF. In nucleotides, the CDR3 is TGTGCCACCGGGGGGGGCACGGGCTATGAGCAGTTCTTC.

This chain uses TRBV6-5 with TRBJ2-5; the D gene is possibly TRBD1 (5 bases). The germline gives CDR1 MNHEY, CDR2 SVGAGI. This CDR3 spans 15 amino acids. The V end was cut by 4 bases, the J end by 3 bases, with 15 bases between. CDR3 sequence (DNA): TGTGCCAGCAGTTTAACGACAGTTGGAGAAGAGACCCAGTACTTC. This encodes CASSLTTVGEETQYF.

About this clone itself: Other DNA variants within this sample encode the same CDR3. The chain combines TRBV19 with TRBJ2-2; D is perhaps TRBD1 (5 bases). CDR1 is LNHDA, CDR2 SQIVND, per germline (reference sequence). V was trimmed by 4 bases and J by 0 bases, leaving 6 bases between them. The CDR3 runs 14 residues. The DNA of the CDR3 is TGTGCCAGTAGTAGGGGCGCGAACACCGGGGAGCTGTTTTTT. Amino acid sequence: CASSRGANTGELFF.

The rearrangement joins TRBV5-6 to TRBJ1-2, with 7 bases fitting TRBD1. Germline assignment: CDR1 SGHDT and CDR2 YYEEEE. After removal of 0 bases from V and 4 bases from J, the junction contained 9 bases not matched to a gene. The CDR3 extends over 16 amino acids. CDR3 residues: CASSLGTGQRSYGYTF. The DNA of the CDR3 is TGTGCCAGCAGCTTGGGGACAGGACAGCGGAGCTATGGCTACACCTTC.

The chain recombines TRBV7-2 with TRBJ2-2; TRBD2 aligns across 10 bases. V gave up 1 base and J gave up 5 bases; unmatched junction bases: 13. The CDR3 contains 19 residues. The germline V gene encodes CDR1 SGHTA and CDR2 FQGNSA. CDR3 protein: CASSLDDVLAGARTGELFF. The CDR3, as DNA: TGTGCCAGCAGCTTAGACGATGTCCTAGCGGGAGCGAGGACCGGGGAGCTGTTTTTT.

The genes are TRBV19 and TRBJ2-1; TRBD2 might be the D (6 bases). From germline, CDR1 is LNHDA and CDR2 SQIVND (reference sequence). The V gene lost 3 bases and the J gene lost 9 bases, with 9 bases spanning the gap. The CDR3 loop spans 12 amino acids. CDR3 sequence reads: CASSMEGPEQFF. CDR3 nucleotides: TGTGCCAGTAGTATGGAGGGGCCTGAGCAGTTCTTC. Based on the CDR3 plus reference TRBV19 and TRBJ2-1, the full variable domain is DGGITQSPKYLFRKEGQNVTLSCEQNLNHDAMYWYRQDPGQGLRLIYYSQIVNDFQKGDIAEGYSVSREKKESFPLTVTSAQKNPTAFYLCASSMEGPEQFFGPGTRLTVL.

This clone occurred a few times. CDR3 coding DNA: TGTGCCAGCAGATGGGGCAGAGCAAACACTGAAGCTTTCTTT. Protein sequence: CASRWGRANTEAFF. This rearrangement joins TRBV5-4 to TRBJ1-1, with TRBD1 as a possible D gene (5 bases). The CDR3 length is 14 residues. CDR1 and CDR2 (germline): SGHNT, YYREEE (reference sequence). V was shortened by 5 bases and J by 2 bases, with 13 bases between the two germline ends.

This sequence joins TRBV14 and TRBJ2-7; D is unclear. The CDR3 is made up of 13 amino acids. Germline V gene lookup returns CDR1 SGHDN and CDR2 FVKESK. Deletions cut 4 bases from V and 1 base from J, with 8 bases between. The CDR3 DNA reads as TGTGCCAGCAGCCTTAGTGGATCCTACGAGCAGTACTTC. It is translated as CASSLSGSYEQYF.

The V call is TRBV6-5, the J call TRBJ2-1; 7 bases map to TRBD2. In germline, CDR1 is MNHEY, CDR2 SVGAGI. The CDR3 sequence is 15 residues long. With V trimmed by 5 bases and J by 9 bases, 13 bases remained unmatched. This CDR3 is CASSVIGRGESEQFF. The CDR3 DNA sequence: TGTGCCAGCAGTGTAATCGGACGGGGGGAGAGTGAGCAGTTCTTC.

The chain recombines TRBV2 with TRBJ1-5, with 8 bases matching TRBD1. Trimming removed 7 bases from V and 0 bases from J; junction bases left unmatched: 8. The CDR3 sequence is 16 residues long. Germline V gene lookup returns CDR1 SNHLY and CDR2 FYNNEI. The CDR3 spells CASTRDRPYSNQPQHF. The CDR3 nucleotides read TGTGCCAGCACTAGGGACAGGCCATATAGCAATCAGCCCCAGCATTTT.

This clone was detected once. The gene calls are TRBV29-1 and TRBJ2-4; D unclear. Trimming shortened V by 7 bases and J by 0 bases, and 10 bases separated the two germline ends. Germline CDR1 is SQVTM and CDR2 is ANQGSEA. The CDR3 has 13 residues. CDR3 DNA sequence: TGCAGCGGTACAATCTTAGCCAAAAACATTCAGTACTTC. This codes for CSGTILAKNIQYF.

This chain joins TRBV5-1 and TRBJ2-5; 9 bases map to TRBD1. After removal of 0 bases from V and 5 bases from J, the junction contained 5 bases not matched to a gene. Germline V gene sequence: CDR1 SGHRS, CDR2 YFSETQ. CDR3 size: 15 residues. DNA for the CDR3: TGCGCCAGCAGCTTGGGACAGGGGGTTATGGAGACCCAGTACTTC. It translates to CASSLGQGVMETQYF.

Only one count was recorded for this clone. The J gene is TRBJ1-2, the V gene TRBV15, with D tentatively TRBD1 (6 bases). Germline V gene sequence: CDR1 LNHNV, CDR2 YYDKDF (reference sequence). CDR3 length equals 14 residues. V was cut by 2 bases and J by 2 bases, with 9 bases left in between. The DNA of the CDR3 is TGTGCCACCAGCAGAACCGGGACAAACTATGGCTACACCTTC. Its protein product is CATSRTGTNYGYTF.

Remarks on this clone: The sample has other DNA sequences that encode this CDR3 too. The chain employs TRBV5-1 and TRBJ1-1; weak D call: TRBD1 (5 bases). V was clipped by 4 bases and J by 2 bases, with 9 bases between them. Germline CDR1 SGHRS, CDR2 YFSETQ. The CDR3 covers 13 residues. The CDR3 is CASSIQENTEAFF. The DNA of the CDR3 is TGCGCCAGCAGCATACAGGAAAACACTGAAGCTTTCTTT.

The chain has TRBV30 and TRBJ2-7; D is perhaps TRBD2 (6 bases). V lost 5 bases, J lost 0 bases, and 14 bases lay in between. CDR3 length: 14 amino acids. In germline, CDR1 is GTSNPN, CDR2 SVGIG (reference sequence). CDR3 residues: CAWAIGGSSYEQYF. The DNA of the CDR3 is TGTGCCTGGGCTATCGGGGGAAGCTCCTACGAGCAGTACTTC.

The chain has TRBV2 and TRBJ2-7, with 9 bases fitting TRBD2. Germline V lookup: CDR1 SNHLY, CDR2 FYNNEI. V gave up 6 bases and J gave up 2 bases; unmatched junction bases: 5. The CDR3 loop spans 14 amino acids. CDR3 loop: CASRTSGFPYEQYF. CDR3 coding DNA: TGTGCCAGCAGAACTAGCGGGTTCCCCTACGAGCAGTACTTC.